This TCR beta chain was obtained from a study of shared clonotypes between healthy human individuals. This clone occurred once. The antigen remains unidentified. Study observations and caveats: Shared clonotypes across all four donors exceeded non-shared ones in generation probability.

As processed by the authors: Without quality scores, immunoSEQ junctional reads could not be filtered like full-length reads. Assay: immunoSEQ multiplex PCR; the TCRdb copy retains only in-frame clones and omits some. D and trimming were read from the DNA, whereas the V and J calls and clone size are those reported in that table. The data contain about a million clones, about three quarters of them singletons. Caucasian adults living in Nashville, Tennessee, provided all samples. A CD45RA+ naive subset and a CD45RA-negative memory subset were split from CD4+ cells. The receptor's source is a man aged 18 to 29 in good health. The sample taken for sequencing was memory CD4+ T cells sorted from blood. Subset indicated: CD45RA-negative fraction.

The CDR3 reads CASALSGGTDTQYF. The DNA of the CDR3 is TGTGCTAGTGCTCTAAGCGGTGGCACAGATACGCAGTATTTT. The V call is TRBV12-5, the J call TRBJ2-3, with D tentatively TRBD2 (5 bases). V lost 7 bases, J lost 1 base, and 12 bases lay in between. CDR1 is LGHNT, CDR2 FRNRAP, per germline. The CDR3 has 14 residues.